These 24 T cell receptor beta chains were sequenced from one sample in a study of cytomegalovirus exposure and HLA in healthy donors. Assay used: immunoSEQ multiplex PCR; TCRdb lists only in-frame clones, some missing. The sample includes 150,000 to 200,000 clones, around 85% of them seen just once. The sample consisted of PBMCs. The receptor set was obtained from a young man in good health and CMV-seropositive.

The rearrangement joins TRBV29-1 to TRBJ2-3, with D unclear. CDR3 size: 15 residues. V shed 0 bases and J shed 4 bases, with 14 bases lying between them. Looked up from germline, CDR1 is SQVTM and CDR2 is ANQGSEA. The CDR3: CSVEDYAPSPDTQYF. In nucleotides, the CDR3 is TGCAGCGTTGAAGATTACGCCCCGAGCCCAGATACGCAGTATTTT.

This clone was recorded once. The chain couples TRBV4-1 to TRBJ1-3; D possibly corresponds to TRBD1 (5 bases). The CDR3 loop spans 18 amino acids. Germline CDR1 reads MGHRA; CDR2 reads YSYEKL. V lost 0 bases, J lost 1 base, and 16 bases lay in between. The CDR3 is CASSQEWRQFLSGNTIYF. The CDR3 coding sequence is TGCGCCAGCAGCCAAGAGTGGAGACAGTTCTTATCTGGAAACACCATATATTTT.

The chain is built from TRBV7-9 and TRBJ1-6, with TRBD1 matching 7 bases. This CDR3 has 11 residues. V shed 6 bases, J shed 16 bases, and the junction held 6 bases outside the gene matches. CDR1 and CDR2 from the germline V gene are SEHNR and FQNEAQ (reference sequence). CDR3 coding DNA: TGTGCCAGCAGTTTGGGGACAGCACTCCACTTT. It encodes CASSLGTALHF.

The genes are TRBV27 and TRBJ1-6; D remains unclear. The V gene's germline CDR1 is MNHEY and CDR2 SMNVEV (reference sequence). Trimming stripped 0 bases from V and 14 bases from J, with 11 bases between. This CDR3 spans 13 amino acids. The CDR3 is CASSLSGNGALHF. The CDR3, as DNA: TGTGCCAGCAGTTTATCGGGAAACGGGGCCCTCCACTTT.

The genes are TRBV27 and TRBJ1-2, with 8 nucleotides matching TRBD1. CDR1 is MNHEY, CDR2 SMNVEV, per germline (reference sequence). Trimming at V came to 5 bases and at J to 1 base, leaving 9 bases not matched to a gene. The CDR3 sequence is 16 residues long. The CDR3 DNA follows: TGTGCCAGCAGTCCCGGGACAGGACTAGTTAACTATGGCTACACCTTC. This encodes CASSPGTGLVNYGYTF.

This clone was counted between two and nine times. The J gene is TRBJ1-2, the V gene TRBV14; tentatively, D is TRBD1 (5 bases). This CDR3 has 14 residues. Per germline, CDR1 SGHDN and CDR2 FVKESK. Trimming removed 0 bases from V and 4 bases from J, with 9 bases in between. The CDR3 sequence: CASSQDPGSYGYTF. The CDR3 DNA reads TGTGCCAGCAGCCAAGATCCAGGGTCCTATGGCTACACCTTC.

To note about this clone: A read error may produce the germline difference seen at one junction end. This rearrangement joins TRBV7-7 to TRBJ2-1, with 10 nucleotides matching TRBD2. Germline loops: CDR1 SSHAT, CDR2 FNYEAQ (reference sequence). The length of the CDR3 is 16 residues. The CDR3 sequence: CASSLLAGRSYNEQFF. CDR3 nucleotide sequence: TGTGCTAGCAGCTTACTAGCGGGGAGATCCTACAATGAGCAGTTCTTC.

This clone was counted only a few times. V and J are TRBV11-2 and TRBJ2-7; 8 nucleotides align to TRBD2. V lost 1 base, J lost 3 bases, and 11 bases stayed unmatched. There are 17 residues in the CDR3. Per the germline V gene, CDR1 is SGHAT and CDR2 is FQNNGV. The CDR3 bases are TGTGCCAGCAGCTTAGTTGCCGCGGGGGGCCCCTACTACGAGCAGTACTTC. This codes for CASSLVAAGGPYYEQYF. The whole variable domain, filled in from reference TRBV11-2 and TRBJ2-7, reads EAGVAQSPRYKIIEKRQSVAFWCNPISGHATLYWYQQILGQGPKLLIQFQNNGVVDDSQLPKDRFSAERLKGVDSTLKIQPAKLEDSAVYLCASSLVAAGGPYYEQYFGPGTRLTVT.

Of note for this clone: One end of the junction varies from germline; a read error may be responsible. The chain couples TRBV6-5 to TRBJ1-2, with TRBD1 as a possible D gene (5 bases). Germline assignment: CDR1 MNHEY and CDR2 SVGAGI. The length of the CDR3 is 12 residues. The CDR3 DNA reads as TGTGCCGGCAGTCCGGGGGGCTATGGCTACACCTTC. Residues: CAGSPGGYGYTF.

This clone appeared many times. J is TRBJ2-5 and V is TRBV9; the match to TRBD2 covers 11 bases. Germline loops: CDR1 SGDLS, CDR2 YYNGEE. Trimming at V came to 3 bases and at J to 1 base, leaving 5 bases not matched to a gene. The CDR3 totals 16 residues. The CDR3 is CASSALAGVFQETQYF. The CDR3 bases are TGTGCCAGCAGCGCACTAGCGGGGGTTTTCCAAGAGACCCAGTACTTC. Supplemented by reference TRBV9 and TRBJ2-5, the full variable domain reads DSGVTQTPKHLITATGQRVTLRCSPRSGDLSVYWYQQSLDQGLQFLIQYYNGEERAKGNILERFSAQQFPDLHSELNLSSLELGDSALYFCASSALAGVFQETQYFGPGTRLLVL.

This clone was seen once. The rearrangement joins TRBV18 to TRBJ2-7; 8 bases are shared with TRBD1. V shed 4 bases, J shed 3 bases, and the junction held 14 bases outside the gene matches. Germline V gene sequence: CDR1 KGHSH, CDR2 LQKENI. The CDR3 is made up of 17 amino acids. Here the CDR3 DNA reads TGTGCCAGCTCACTGACGAAGGGGACAGGAACCGACTACGAGCAGTACTTC. As protein: CASSLTKGTGTDYEQYF.

The sample holds one count of this clone. The J gene is TRBJ2-7, the V gene TRBV27, with 7 bases identical to TRBD2. Trimming took 2 bases from V and 6 from J; bases not matched to a gene: 4. The germline V gene has CDR1 MNHEY and CDR2 SMNVEV (reference sequence). The CDR3 has 13 amino acids. CDR3 amino acids: CASSLKREGEQYF. The CDR3 DNA is TGTGCCAGCAGTTTAAAAAGGGAGGGCGAGCAGTACTTC.

The chain uses TRBV7-9 and TRBJ1-2, with 7 bases aligning to TRBD1. Germline loops: CDR1 SEHNR, CDR2 FQNEAQ (reference sequence). CDR3 length: 13 residues. J was trimmed by 2 bases and V by 5 bases; bases with no gene match: 2. DNA for the CDR3: TGTGCCAGCAGCCCACAGGGGAACTATGGCTACACCTTC. Translated, it gives CASSPQGNYGYTF.

The rearrangement links TRBV4-1 to TRBJ2-2; 10 bases line up with TRBD2. CDR3 length: 16 amino acids. J was trimmed by 1 base and V by 2 bases; bases with no gene match: 1. Germline-derived CDR1 and CDR2 are MGHRA and YSYEKL. CDR3 region: CASSQSGGGNTGELFF. Written as DNA, the CDR3 is TGCGCCAGCAGCCAAAGCGGGGGGGGGAACACCGGGGAGCTGTTTTTT.

V is TRBV7-3 and J is TRBJ1-1; 7 bases are shared with TRBD1. The CDR3 sequence is 15 residues long. The V gene's germline CDR1 is SGHTA and CDR2 FQGTGA. The junction had 7 bases not matched to a gene; V was cut back by 5 bases and J by 1 base. The CDR3 here is CASSQPGQPNTEAFF. DNA of the CDR3: TGTGCCAGCAGCCAGCCGGGACAGCCGAACACTGAAGCTTTCTTT.

In its sample, this clone was seen a few times. J is TRBJ2-2 and V is TRBV4-3, with a weak D call TRBD2 (5 bases). Trimming shortened V by 1 base and J by 6 bases, and 18 bases separated the two germline ends. The CDR3 consists of 17 residues. The germline gives CDR1 LGHNA, CDR2 YSLEER. The CDR3 region is CASSQGTGNLGSGELFF. The CDR3 nucleotides are TGCGCCAGCAGCCAAGGCACGGGAAACTTGGGCTCCGGGGAGCTGTTTTTT.

The J gene is TRBJ1-2, the V gene TRBV6-5; 8 bases map to TRBD1. CDR3 length: 14 amino acids. Per germline, CDR1 MNHEY and CDR2 SVGAGI. Trimming removed 5 bases from V and 7 bases from J; junction bases left unmatched: 9. The CDR3 is CASSTPQGAGGYTF. CDR3 nucleotides: TGTGCCAGCAGTACCCCGCAGGGGGCGGGTGGCTACACCTTC.

The chain couples TRBV18 to TRBJ2-5; D is possibly TRBD2 (5 bases). V lost 2 bases to trimming and J lost 2 bases, with 9 bases between them. Germline V gene sequence: CDR1 KGHSH, CDR2 LQKENI. This CDR3 has 14 residues. The CDR3 DNA reads as TGTGCCAGCTCACCATGGCAGCGGCAAGAGACCCAGTACTTC. Translating gives CASSPWQRQETQYF.

This rearrangement joins TRBV19 to TRBJ1-5; no clear D. The germline CDR1 and CDR2 sequences are LNHDA and SQIVND (reference sequence). The CDR3 extends over 15 amino acids. Trimming shortened V by 3 bases and J by 0 bases, and 9 bases separated the two germline ends. CDR3 in amino acids: CASSIRLYSNQPQHF. The CDR3 region has the DNA TGTGCCAGTAGTATCAGGCTGTATAGCAATCAGCCCCAGCATTTT.

The chain links TRBV11-2 to TRBJ2-3; D is unresolved. The ends were cut back, 1 base at V and 2 bases at J, with 10 bases in the middle. The germline CDR1 and CDR2 sequences are SGHAT and FQNNGV. The CDR3 consists of 15 residues. CDR3 nucleotide sequence: TGTGCCAGCAGCTTAGCCCGAGTTCCCACAGATACGCAGTATTTT. Residues: CASSLARVPTDTQYF.

A word on this clone: In the same sample, other DNA sequences code for this CDR3. This sequence joins TRBV5-1 and TRBJ2-7, with TRBD2 matching 7 bases. The length of the CDR3 is 15 residues. Looked up from germline, CDR1 is SGHRS and CDR2 is YFSETQ. The V and J ends lost 0 bases and 4 bases, in that order; junction bases with no gene match: 7. DNA for the CDR3: TGCGCCAGCAGCTTGGAGGCTAGCGGAAGTTACGAGCAGTACTTC. Translated: CASSLEASGSYEQYF.

The chain uses TRBV5-1 and TRBJ1-3, with D maybe TRBD1 (6 bases). Trimming left V 3 bases short and J 0 bases short, with 19 bases between. Germline V gene lookup returns CDR1 SGHRS and CDR2 YFSETQ. This CDR3 spans 18 amino acids. CDR3: CASSSPQETGSSGNTIYF. The CDR3 DNA is TGCGCCAGCAGCTCCCCTCAAGAGACAGGAAGCTCTGGAAACACCATATATTTT.

The chain couples TRBV5-6 to TRBJ2-1; 7 nucleotides agree with TRBD1. The ends lost 4 bases at V and 5 bases at J; junction bases unmatched: 6. CDR3 length equals 14 residues. Germline assignment: CDR1 SGHDT and CDR2 YYEEEE. CDR3 sequence: CASSDREVDNEQFF. In DNA, the CDR3 is TGTGCCAGCAGCGACAGGGAAGTGGACAATGAGCAGTTCTTC.

This chain links TRBV28 with TRBJ2-3, with 12 bases that match TRBD2. Germline CDR1 reads MDHEN; CDR2 reads SYDVKM. This CDR3 has 15 residues. Trimming cost V 6 bases and J 6 bases; bases outside gene matches: 7. CDR3 coding DNA: TGTGCCAGCAGCTCTAGCGGGGGGGCCTTGGATACGCAGTATTTT. Translated: CASSSSGGALDTQYF.